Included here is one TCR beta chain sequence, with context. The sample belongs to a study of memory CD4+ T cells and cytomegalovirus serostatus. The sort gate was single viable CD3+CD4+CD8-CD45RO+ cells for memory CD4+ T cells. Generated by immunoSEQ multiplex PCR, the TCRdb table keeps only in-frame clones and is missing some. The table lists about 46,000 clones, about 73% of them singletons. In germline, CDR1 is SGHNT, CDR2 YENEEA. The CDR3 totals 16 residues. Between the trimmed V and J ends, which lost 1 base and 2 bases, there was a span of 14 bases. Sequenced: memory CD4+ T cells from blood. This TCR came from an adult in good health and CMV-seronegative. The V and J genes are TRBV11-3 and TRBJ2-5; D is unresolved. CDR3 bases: TGTGCCAGCAGCTTAGGGAGTGGTCCAGGACAAGAGACCCAGTACTTC. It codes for CASSLGSGPGQETQYF.